The 8 T cell receptor beta chains below were found in one sample sequenced in a study of CD8 T cells in ankylosing spondylitis. A single record per CDR3 protein comes from TCRdb applying MiXCR to the 5' RACE reads. The sample carries some 250,000 distinct CDR3 sequences, roughly 8.6% recorded once. The sequenced material came from blood, either unsorted or a sorted T cell fraction (not recorded which). These receptors were taken from a male donor with ankylosing spondylitis or in good health (not recorded which).

This clonotype appeared many times. This rearrangement joins TRBV5-1 to TRBJ1-2; D is uncertain. Germline V gene lookup returns CDR1 SGHRS and CDR2 YFSETQ. Trimming pared 2 bases from V and 6 bases from J, leaving 14 bases between. This CDR3 spans 14 amino acids. This CDR3 reads CASSLRFSLDGYTF. CDR3 sequence (DNA): TGCGCCAGCAGCTTAAGGTTTTCCTTGGATGGCTACACCTTC.

The rearrangement uses TRBV7-9 and TRBJ2-7, with D possibly matching TRBD2 (5 bases). Germline lookup yields CDR1 SEHNR and CDR2 FQNEAQ (reference sequence). V was clipped by 1 base and J by 0 bases, with 10 bases between them. The CDR3 runs 15 residues. As DNA, the CDR3 is TGTGCCAGCAGCTTAGAGAGGGTTCCCTCCTACGAGCAGTACTTC. Translated, it gives CASSLERVPSYEQYF.

This clonotype has ten or more counts. The chain couples TRBV7-2 to TRBJ2-4; D is ambiguous. The CDR3 has 13 residues. The V end lost 5 bases, the J end lost 9 bases, and 14 bases lay between the germline ends. Germline values: CDR1 SGHTA, CDR2 FQGNSA. The CDR3 spells CASSRLGLGIQYF. CDR3 nucleotide sequence: TGTGCCAGCAGCCGTTTAGGGCTTGGCATTCAGTACTTC.

The genes are TRBV20-1 and TRBJ2-2, with unresolved D. V lost 5 bases, J lost 0 bases, and 10 bases lay in between. The CDR3 is made up of 14 amino acids. Germline loops: CDR1 DFQATT, CDR2 SNEGSKA (reference sequence). The CDR3 protein is CSAPNYANTGELFF. The CDR3 DNA is TGCAGTGCTCCCAACTACGCGAACACCGGGGAGCTGTTTTTT.

This clonotype showed up many times. V and J are TRBV7-2 and TRBJ2-1; TRBD1 matches 7 bases. The germline CDR1 and CDR2 sequences are SGHTA and FQGNSA. The length of the CDR3 is 15 residues. V gave up 3 bases and J gave up 0 bases; unmatched junction bases: 2. The CDR3 DNA follows: TGTGCCAGCAGCTTGACAGGGAGCTCCTACAATGAGCAGTTCTTC. It encodes CASSLTGSSYNEQFF.

The table lists this clonotype with a few counts. The chain combines TRBV30 with TRBJ1-1; no firm D call. Per germline, CDR1 GTSNPN and CDR2 SVGIG (reference sequence). CDR3 length: 11 residues. V dropped 7 bases and J dropped 4 bases, with 10 bases sitting between them. The CDR3 coding sequence is TGTGCCTTCTCCCAGGTCACTGAAGCTTTCTTT. Its translation is CAFSQVTEAFF.

This clonotype was seen at least ten times. The chain couples TRBV6-2 or TRBV6-3 to TRBJ2-4; tentative D call: TRBD2 (5 bases). Deletions cut 2 bases from V and 8 bases from J, with 10 bases between. Germline CDR1 MNHEY, CDR2 SVGEGT. CDR3 size: 13 residues. CDR3 in DNA: TGTGCCAGCAGTTACGTGGGGAGCCACATTCAGTACTTC. Its translation: CASSYVGSHIQYF.

This clonotype was counted a few times. The chain recombines TRBV6-2 or TRBV6-3 with TRBJ2-1; 13 bases line up with TRBD2. Germline V gives CDR1 MNHEY, CDR2 SVGEGT. CDR3 length equals 17 residues. V was pared by 7 bases and J by 7 bases, with 13 bases of the junction left unmatched. The CDR3 nucleotides read TGTGCCAGCACCCCCGGGACTAGCGGGATCGGGCGGAATGAGCAGTTCTTC. Its protein product is CASTPGTSGIGRNEQFF.